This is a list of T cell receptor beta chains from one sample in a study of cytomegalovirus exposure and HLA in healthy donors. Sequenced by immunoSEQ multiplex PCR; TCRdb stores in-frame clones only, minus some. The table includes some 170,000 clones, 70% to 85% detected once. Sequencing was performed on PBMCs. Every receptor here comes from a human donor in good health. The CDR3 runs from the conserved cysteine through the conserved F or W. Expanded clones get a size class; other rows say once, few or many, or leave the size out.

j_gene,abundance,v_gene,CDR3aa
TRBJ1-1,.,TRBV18,CASSQRDGGTEAFF
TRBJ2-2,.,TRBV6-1,CASSADFQNTGELFF
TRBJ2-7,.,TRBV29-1,CSAQRAGEQYF
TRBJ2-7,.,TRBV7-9,CASSPDRVLIYEQYF
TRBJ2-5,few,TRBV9,CASSPQPGGAGETQYF
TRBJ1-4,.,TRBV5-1,CASSWGTGGEEKLFF
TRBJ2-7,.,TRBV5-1,CASSLAGTKGEEQYF
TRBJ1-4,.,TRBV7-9,CASSDRGSEKLFF
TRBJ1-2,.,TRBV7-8,CASSLQGQPYGYTF
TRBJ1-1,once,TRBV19,CASSIREGVTEAFF
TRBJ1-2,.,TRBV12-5,CASGWPGTGNGYTF
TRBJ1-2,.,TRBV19,CASSPDRYPYGYTF
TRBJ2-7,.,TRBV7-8,CASSLAGRGVINEQYF
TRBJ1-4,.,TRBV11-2,CASSPAPGQDEKLFF
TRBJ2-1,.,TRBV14,CASSQGLAGANNEQFF
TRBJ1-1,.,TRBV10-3,CAIQPEVGTEAFF
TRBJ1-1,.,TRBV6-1,CASSSKGRTEAFF
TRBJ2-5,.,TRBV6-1,CASSVTPAGQETQYF
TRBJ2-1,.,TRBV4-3,CASSQAGTSVYAEQFF
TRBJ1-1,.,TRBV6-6,CASSYSGTRNTEAFF
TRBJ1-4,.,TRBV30,CAWAGPRDLHNEKLFF
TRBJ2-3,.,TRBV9,CASSGSGGATDTQYF
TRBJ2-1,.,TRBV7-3,CASSSSGEEQFF
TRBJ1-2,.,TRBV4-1,CASSQVFSPTNYGYTF
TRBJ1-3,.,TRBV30,CAWAPGVFGNTIYF
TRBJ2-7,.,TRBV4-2,CASSQDGTGYEQYF
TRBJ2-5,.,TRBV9,CASSPLAGGAGETQYF
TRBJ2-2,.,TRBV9,CASGAWDITGELFF
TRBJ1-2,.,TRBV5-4,CASSGGLMNYGYTF
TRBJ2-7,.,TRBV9,CASSVGPAITYEQYF
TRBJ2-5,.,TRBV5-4,CASGTKGVETQYF
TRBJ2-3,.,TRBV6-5,CASSYSAGSTDTQYF
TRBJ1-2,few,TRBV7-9,CASSSPGHQANYGYTF